A single sample gave rise to the 27 T cell receptor beta chains below, sequenced in a study of shared clonotypes between healthy human individuals (dated by TCRdb to 2018 to 2021). Receptor libraries were prepared by the immunoSEQ multiplex PCR assay. This immuneACCESS table, as held by TCRdb, lists in-frame sequences with V and J called but not all clones. Of the missing ones, under half trace to an unresolved V gene in checked studies; the others have no known cause. In all, the sample holds 1,400,000 or so clones, and around 98.5% of those were seen once. Of the sample, under 0.45% is held by the ten largest clones. Sequencing input: naive CD4+ T cells sorted from blood. The cell subset or site label, read with the paper, signifies: CD45RA+ positively selected. These receptors all come from a young man in good health.

V and J are TRBV15 and TRBJ2-1, with 10 bases fitting TRBD2. V trimming: 1 base; J trimming: 5 bases; junction bases outside the gene matches: 2. Germline V lookup: CDR1 LNHNV, CDR2 YYDKDF (reference sequence). The CDR3 totals 15 residues. The CDR3: CATSRVGLADNEQFF. In DNA, the CDR3 is TGTGCCACCAGCAGAGTCGGACTAGCGGACAATGAGCAGTTCTTC.

The genes are TRBV5-6 and TRBJ1-4; D call uncertain. The CDR3 runs to 15 residues. CDR1 is SGHDT, CDR2 YYEEEE, per germline. The V end was cut by 1 base, the J end by 3 bases, with 10 bases between. The CDR3 reads CASSLFALANEKLFF. The CDR3 bases are TGTGCCAGCAGCTTGTTCGCGCTAGCTAATGAAAAACTGTTTTTT.

This chain links TRBV19 with TRBJ2-2, with unresolved D. The CDR3 is 14 amino acids. The germline gives CDR1 LNHDA, CDR2 SQIVND (reference sequence). The V and J ends lost 5 bases and 0 bases respectively, with 7 bases between them. Here the CDR3 reads CASSSVPNTGELFF. The CDR3 DNA sequence: TGTGCCAGTAGTTCAGTCCCGAACACCGGGGAGCTGTTTTTT.

With regard to this clone: This CDR3 is also generated by other DNA sequences in the sample. The genes are TRBV28 and TRBJ1-2; D is unclear. Trimming cost V 6 bases and J 1 base, with 6 bases left between them. Germline V gives CDR1 MDHEN, CDR2 SYDVKM. The CDR3 consists of 12 residues. The CDR3 region is CASSEINYGYTF. In DNA form, the CDR3 reads TGTGCCAGCAGCGAGATTAACTATGGCTACACCTTC.

This chain joins TRBV29-1 and TRBJ2-7; D unresolved. CDR1 and CDR2 from the germline V gene are SQVTM and ANQGSEA. This CDR3 spans 10 amino acids. V shed 4 bases and J shed 5 bases, with 6 bases lying between them. The CDR3 loop is CSVGSHEQYF. The CDR3 DNA reads as TGCAGCGTTGGCAGTCACGAGCAGTACTTC.

The CDR3: CASSPGLAGVAGQYF. The CDR3 region has the DNA TGTGCCAGCAGCCCTGGACTAGCGGGAGTGGCGGGGCAGTACTTC. The gene calls are TRBV7-3 and TRBJ2-7; 13 bases line up with TRBD2. Per the germline V gene, CDR1 is SGHTA and CDR2 is FQGTGA. The J segment lost 9 bases and the V segment lost 5 bases, leaving 10 bases of the junction unmatched. The CDR3 extends over 15 amino acids. Full variable domain (rest looked up from reference TRBV7-3 and TRBJ2-7): GAGVSQTPSNKVTEKGKYVELRCDPISGHTALYWYRQSLGQGPEFLIYFQGTGAADDSGLPNDRFFAVRPEGSVSTLKIQRTERGDSAVYLCASSPGLAGVAGQYFGPGTRLTVT.

The chain links TRBV10-1 to TRBJ1-5; D gene unclear. With 6 bases removed from V and 5 bases from J, the gap between germline ends came to 11 bases. The CDR3 runs 13 residues. Germline V lookup: CDR1 WNHNN, CDR2 SYGVQD (reference sequence). This chain's CDR3 is CASSENWDQPQHF. The CDR3, as DNA: TGCGCCAGCAGCGAGAACTGGGATCAGCCCCAGCATTTT.

As to this clone: Other DNA variants within this sample encode the same CDR3. The chain links TRBV5-1 to TRBJ1-4; tentatively, D is TRBD1 (5 bases). The V gene's germline CDR1 is SGHRS and CDR2 YFSETQ. With 0 bases removed from V and 8 bases from J, the gap between germline ends came to 11 bases. The CDR3 contains 14 residues. The CDR3 region is CASSLGQGNEKLFF. The DNA for the CDR3 is TGCGCCAGCAGCTTGGGCCAGGGTAACGAAAAACTGTTTTTT.

This chain uses TRBV19 with TRBJ2-7; maybe TRBD2 (6 bases). CDR3 length equals 15 residues. The germline gives CDR1 LNHDA, CDR2 SQIVND (reference sequence). Trimming cost V 1 base and J 0 bases, with 10 bases left between them. DNA for the CDR3: TGTGCCAGTAGTATAGCGGGGGAGGCCTCCTACGAGCAGTACTTC. Translating it yields CASSIAGEASYEQYF.

The V call is TRBV29-1, the J call TRBJ1-2, with 11 bases aligning to TRBD1. V shed 4 bases and J 8 bases; nucleotides not matched to a gene: 9. CDR3 length: 14 residues. The germline CDR1 and CDR2 sequences are SQVTM and ANQGSEA. This chain's CDR3 is CSVAGQGEVRGYTF. Here the CDR3 DNA reads TGCAGCGTTGCGGGACAGGGGGAGGTGCGAGGCTACACCTTC. Together with reference TRBV29-1 and TRBJ1-2, the CDR3 gives the full variable domain: SAVISQKPSRDICQRGTSLTIQCQVDSQVTMMFWYRQQPGQSLTLIATANQGSEATYESGFVIDKFPISRPNLTFSTLTVSNMSPEDSSIYLCSVAGQGEVRGYTFGSGTRLTVV.

The V call is TRBV5-6, the J call TRBJ1-2; D may be TRBD1 (6 bases). CDR3 length: 14 residues. The V gene's germline CDR1 is SGHDT and CDR2 YYEEEE. The V and J ends lost 1 base and 5 bases respectively, with 12 bases between them. Written as DNA, the CDR3 is TGTGCCAGCAGCTTGCAGGGGCCCACATATGGCTACACCTTC. Translating it yields CASSLQGPTYGYTF.

The chain carries TRBV5-1 and TRBJ2-7; TRBD1 agrees at 7 bases. V gave up 4 bases and J gave up 2 bases; unmatched junction bases: 6. Germline V lookup: CDR1 SGHRS, CDR2 YFSETQ. This CDR3 comprises 14 residues. CDR3 sequence reads: CASSTGTDTYEQYF. The CDR3 bases are TGCGCCAGCAGCACCGGGACAGATACCTACGAGCAGTACTTC.

This chain's CDR3 is CASSGDFTDTQYF. For the CDR3, the DNA is TGTGCCAGCAGCGGGGACTTCACAGATACGCAGTATTTT. The rearrangement joins TRBV5-5 to TRBJ2-3; D might be TRBD2 (6 bases). The CDR3 runs 13 residues. Looked up from germline, CDR1 is SGHKS and CDR2 is YYEKEE (reference sequence). V was trimmed by 4 bases and J by 2 bases, leaving 8 bases between them.

The CDR3 nucleotides read TGTGCCAGCTCACCCCAAACCTCGGGGGATCGATCCTACGAGCAGTACTTC. Its protein product is CASSPQTSGDRSYEQYF. The chain uses TRBV18 and TRBJ2-7; a possible D gene is TRBD2 (6 bases). This CDR3 contains 17 residues. The germline V gene encodes CDR1 KGHSH and CDR2 LQKENI. With 3 bases removed from V and 1 base from J, the gap between germline ends came to 19 bases. Based on the CDR3 plus reference TRBV18 and TRBJ2-7, the full variable domain is NAGVMQNPRHLVRRRGQEARLRCSPMKGHSHVYWYRQLPEEGLKFMVYLQKENIIDESGMPKERFSAEFPKEGPSILRIQQVVRGDSAAYFCASSPQTSGDRSYEQYFGPGTRLTVT.

The chain combines TRBV2 with TRBJ2-1, with a tentative D call TRBD1 (6 bases). Germline CDR1 and CDR2: SNHLY and FYNNEI. The CDR3 has 11 residues. V dropped 6 bases and J dropped 11 bases, with 11 bases sitting between them. The CDR3 loop is CASRPRDKQFF. CDR3 nucleotide sequence: TGTGCCAGCAGACCGAGGGACAAGCAGTTCTTC.

V and J are TRBV15 and TRBJ2-7; D is undetermined. The germline gives CDR1 LNHNV, CDR2 YYDKDF (reference sequence). This CDR3 has 11 amino acids. Trimming left V 8 bases short and J 3 bases short, with 8 bases between. In DNA form, the CDR3 reads TGTGCCACCGGCTCCTTCTACGAGCAGTACTTC. As protein: CATGSFYEQYF.

The genes are TRBV10-1 and TRBJ1-5, with D maybe TRBD1 (5 bases). CDR3 length equals 15 residues. Germline loops: CDR1 WNHNN, CDR2 SYGVQD (reference sequence). V gave up 6 bases and J gave up 5 bases, with 17 bases separating them. The CDR3 DNA follows: TGCGCCAGCAGCCCCAGCGGGGGACCCCATCAGCCCCAGCATTTT. As protein: CASSPSGGPHQPQHF.

As concerns this clone: Other DNA sequences of this sample code for an identical CDR3. The chain joins TRBV25-1 to TRBJ1-5; D call uncertain. Trimming stripped 5 bases from V and 1 base from J, with 6 bases between. This CDR3 spans 13 amino acids. In germline, CDR1 is MGHDK, CDR2 SYGVNS. CDR3 bases: TGTGCCAGCAGTTTGGGGAGCAATCAGCCCCAGCATTTT. Its protein is CASSLGSNQPQHF.

The rearrangement joins TRBV30 to TRBJ2-7; 10 positions match TRBD2. Germline loops: CDR1 GTSNPN, CDR2 SVGIG (reference sequence). The CDR3 runs to 17 residues. Trimming removed 0 bases from V and 5 bases from J; junction bases left unmatched: 13. The CDR3 loop is CAWSVGFLAGVLDEQYF. CDR3 bases: TGTGCCTGGAGTGTTGGGTTCCTAGCGGGAGTGTTGGACGAGCAGTACTTC.

The V and J genes are TRBV6-5 and TRBJ2-3; D is undetermined. V gave up 0 bases and J gave up 2 bases, with 6 bases separating them. The CDR3 is 14 amino acids. Germline V gives CDR1 MNHEY, CDR2 SVGAGI. The CDR3 spells CASSYSGITDTQYF. The CDR3 bases are TGTGCCAGCAGTTACTCGGGGATCACAGATACGCAGTATTTT.

The chain combines TRBV5-1 with TRBJ1-1, with TRBD1 matching over 9 bases. CDR1 and CDR2 (germline): SGHRS, YFSETQ. V was clipped by 3 bases and J by 5 bases; unmatched bases: 11. The CDR3 runs to 16 residues. As DNA, the CDR3 is TGCGCCAGCAGCTCGGACTACAGGGGGCGGAGAACTGAAGCTTTCTTT. The encoded protein is CASSSDYRGRRTEAFF.

The chain couples TRBV19 to TRBJ2-7, with a tentative D call TRBD2 (7 bases). V lost 7 bases and J lost 3, with 13 bases in between. This CDR3 is 13 amino acids long. From germline, CDR1 is LNHDA and CDR2 SQIVND (reference sequence). CDR3 nucleotide sequence: TGTGCCAGTAACCGAGGGGGGGGCTACGAGCAGTACTTC. Translation: CASNRGGGYEQYF.

The chain uses TRBV7-2 and TRBJ1-1; D perhaps matches TRBD1 (6 bases). The germline gives CDR1 SGHTA, CDR2 FQGNSA. This CDR3 is 16 amino acids long. Trimming took off 0 bases at V and 4 bases at J, with 15 bases between the two ends. This CDR3 is CASSLAHGGWGTEAFF. CDR3 bases: TGTGCCAGCAGCTTAGCGCATGGGGGCTGGGGCACTGAAGCTTTCTTT.

This sequence joins TRBV9 and TRBJ2-7; 12 nucleotides match TRBD2. The germline V gene has CDR1 SGDLS and CDR2 YYNGEE. The CDR3 consists of 19 residues. Trimming cost V 3 bases and J 0 bases; bases outside gene matches: 13. CDR3 region: CASSGGTSGPDPFSYEQYF. CDR3 nucleotide sequence: TGTGCCAGCAGCGGAGGGACTAGCGGGCCGGATCCCTTCTCCTACGAGCAGTACTTC.

The chain is built from TRBV29-1 and TRBJ1-5; 9 bases line up with TRBD1. This CDR3 contains 14 residues. The ends lost 4 bases at V and 1 base at J; junction bases unmatched: 2. The V gene's germline CDR1 is SQVTM and CDR2 ANQGSEA. CDR3 amino acids: CSVADRGSNQPQHF. The DNA of the CDR3 is TGCAGCGTTGCAGACAGGGGGAGCAATCAGCCCCAGCATTTT.

V is TRBV21-1 and J is TRBJ2-1; TRBD1 is the table's D call, not checked against the DNA. TRBV21-1 is termed a pseudogene. The CDR3 is 16 amino acids. The CDR3 reads CASSKEFRGLVNEQFF. CDR3 nucleotides: TGTGCCAGCAGCAAAGAATTCAGGGGGCTTGTCAATGAGCAGTTCTTC.

The rearrangement links TRBV11-2 to TRBJ1-5, with D perhaps matching TRBD1 (5 bases). This CDR3 region has 15 residues. Trimming took 4 bases from V and 4 from J, leaving 14 bases between them. Germline loops: CDR1 SGHAT, CDR2 FQNNGV. For the CDR3, the DNA is TGTGCCAGCAGCTCCGTGCGGGGCTCGAATCAGCCCCAGCATTTT. Its protein product is CASSSVRGSNQPQHF.